Listed here are 14 T cell receptor beta chains from one sample, sequenced in a study of T cell responses to AZD1222 COVID-19 vaccine. Sequencing was performed with immunoSEQ multiplex PCR; in TCRdb, only in-frame clones are kept and a portion is missing. The table has approximately 150,000 clones, 85% to 95% seen once. This material consisted of peripheral blood, taken on day 0 of AZD1222 vaccination. Every receptor here comes from an adult in good health.

The genes are TRBV5-8 and TRBJ1-3; D perhaps matches TRBD1 (5 bases). CDR1 is SGHTS and CDR2 is YDEGEE in the germline V gene. The CDR3 contains 14 residues. The V end lost 6 bases, the J end lost 2 bases, and 12 bases lay between the germline ends. This CDR3 reads CASNFPGPGNTIYF. Here the CDR3 DNA reads TGTGCCAGCAACTTCCCGGGGCCTGGAAACACCATATATTTT. The variable domain in full, with the rest retrieved from reference TRBV5-8 and TRBJ1-3, is EAGVTQSPTHLIKTRGQQATLRCSPISGHTSVYWYQQALGLGLQFLLWYDEGEERNRGNFPPRFSGRQFPNYSSELNVNALELEDSALYLCASNFPGPGNTIYFGEGSWLTVV.

The chain links TRBV12-5 to TRBJ2-5; TRBD2 matches 9 bases. The germline V gene encodes CDR1 LGHNT and CDR2 FRNRAP. The ends lost 1 base at V and 14 bases at J; junction bases unmatched: 11. The CDR3 is 14 amino acids. The CDR3, as DNA: TGTGCTAGTGGTTTGGAGCCTAGCGGGGATAAGGGCTACTTC. This codes for CASGLEPSGDKGYF.

The chain employs TRBV5-4 and TRBJ1-5, with 7 bases fitting TRBD1. There are 16 residues in the CDR3. The V segment lost 0 bases and the J segment 2 bases; nucleotides outside the gene matches: 5. Germline CDR1 is SGHNT and CDR2 is YYREEE (reference sequence). CDR3 loop: CASSLGGGAGNQPQHF. Here the CDR3 DNA reads TGTGCCAGCAGCTTGGGAGGGGGCGCAGGCAATCAGCCCCAGCATTTT.

The CDR3 DNA follows: TGTGCCAGCAGTGAGGGGACTAGCGGGACCCGCACAGATACGCAGTATTTT. Translating gives CASSEGTSGTRTDTQYF. V gene TRBV28 combines with J gene TRBJ2-3, with 13 bases aligning to TRBD2. The CDR3 is made up of 17 amino acids. Germline V gives CDR1 MDHEN, CDR2 SYDVKM. V lost 5 bases, J lost 1 base, and 6 bases stayed unmatched.

The chain has TRBV6-2 or TRBV6-3 and TRBJ1-1, with D unresolved. Germline V CDR1 and CDR2: MNHEY, SVGEGT. The length of the CDR3 is 13 residues. V lost 5 bases and J 1 base, leaving 8 bases between the germline ends. CDR3 in DNA: TGTGCCAGCAGTCGGAGGGAGAACACTGAAGCTTTCTTT. Translation: CASSRRENTEAFF.

This chain joins TRBV19 and TRBJ1-3, with TRBD1 as a possible D gene (5 bases). There are 14 residues in the CDR3. Trimming removed 4 bases from V and 3 bases from J, with 10 bases in between. From germline, CDR1 is LNHDA and CDR2 SQIVND (reference sequence). CDR3 in DNA: TGTGCCAGTAGTAGGCCCGGGGGTGGAAACACCATATATTTT. Translating it yields CASSRPGGGNTIYF. The whole variable domain, filled in from reference TRBV19 and TRBJ1-3, reads DGGITQSPKYLFRKEGQNVTLSCEQNLNHDAMYWYRQDPGQGLRLIYYSQIVNDFQKGDIAEGYSVSREKKESFPLTVTSAQKNPTAFYLCASSRPGGGNTIYFGEGSWLTVV.

This rearrangement joins TRBV29-1 to TRBJ2-1; 8 positions match TRBD2. J lost 0 bases, V lost 4 bases, and 11 bases had no gene match. Per the germline V gene, CDR1 is SQVTM and CDR2 is ANQGSEA. This CDR3 is built from 17 residues. The CDR3 spells CSVAPRGLADSYNEQFF. For the CDR3, the DNA is TGCAGCGTTGCGCCTCGAGGACTAGCTGACTCCTACAATGAGCAGTTCTTC.

This clone was recorded once. CDR3 protein: CATSPGWGATDTQYF. In DNA form, the CDR3 reads TGTGCCACCAGTCCGGGGTGGGGGGCGACAGATACGCAGTATTTT. This sequence joins TRBV15 and TRBJ2-3; D could derive from TRBD1 or TRBD2 (6 bases each). The CDR3 has 15 amino acids. CDR1 is LNHNV and CDR2 is YYDKDF in the germline V gene (reference sequence). Trimming left V 6 bases short and J 3 bases short, with 16 bases between. The complete variable domain, with remaining parts taken from reference TRBV15 and TRBJ2-3, reads DAMVIQNPRYQVTQFGKPVTLSCSQTLNHNVMYWYQQKSSQAPKLLFHYYDKDFNNEADTPDNFQSRRPNTSFCFLDIRSPGLGDTAMYLCATSPGWGATDTQYFGPGTRLTVL.

The chain couples TRBV7-9 to TRBJ1-1, with D unresolved. Trimming shortened V by 1 base and J by 5 bases, and 14 bases separated the two germline ends. CDR1 is SEHNR and CDR2 is FQNEAQ in the germline V gene (reference sequence). The CDR3 is made up of 15 amino acids. In nucleotides, the CDR3 is TGTGCCAGCAGCTTAGGGGGAGGGCGGCGAACTGAAGCTTTCTTT. It codes for CASSLGGGRRTEAFF.

The V and J genes are TRBV27 and TRBJ1-5; TRBD1 aligns across 12 bases. Germline CDR1 MNHEY, CDR2 SMNVEV (reference sequence). The CDR3 extends over 16 amino acids. With V trimmed by 7 bases and J by 3 bases, 7 bases remained unmatched. DNA for the CDR3: TGTGCCAGCACCCCGGGACAGGGGGCCTTCAATCAGCCCCAGCATTTT. Protein product: CASTPGQGAFNQPQHF.

The chain is built from TRBV7-6 and TRBJ1-2; D remains ambiguous. Germline CDR1 SGHVS, CDR2 FNYEAQ. This CDR3 contains 15 residues. V was trimmed by 5 bases and J by 0 bases, leaving 13 bases between them. The CDR3 spells CASSPRKGPNYGYTF. CDR3 nucleotides: TGTGCCAGCAGCCCCCGGAAGGGCCCTAACTATGGCTACACCTTC. The full variable domain, its missing parts supplied by reference TRBV7-6 and TRBJ1-2, is GAGVSQSPRYKVTKRGQDVALRCDPISGHVSLYWYRQALGQGPEFLTYFNYEAQQDKSGLPNDRFSAERPEGSISTLTIQRTEQRDSAMYRCASSPRKGPNYGYTFGSGTRLTVV.

In this sample, this clone turned up once. The V call is TRBV2, the J call TRBJ2-1, with 8 bases matching TRBD1. V gave up 10 bases and J gave up 0 bases; unmatched junction bases: 8. The CDR3 extends over 15 amino acids. Germline CDR1 is SNHLY and CDR2 is FYNNEI. The CDR3 is CAILPQGVSYNEQFF. As DNA, the CDR3 is TGTGCCATCCTTCCACAGGGGGTCTCCTACAATGAGCAGTTCTTC.

This chain uses TRBV5-8 with TRBJ2-6; 10 bases fit TRBD1. Per germline, CDR1 SGHTS and CDR2 YDEGEE. The J segment lost 0 bases and the V segment lost 0 bases, leaving 0 bases of the junction unmatched. The CDR3 spans 17 residues. CDR3 bases: TGTGCCAGCAGCTTGGGGACAGGGGGCTCTGGGGCCAACGTCCTGACTTTC. Protein product: CASSLGTGGSGANVLTF.

The rearrangement uses TRBV7-8 and TRBJ2-7, with 11 bases fitting TRBD2. Trimming cost V 4 bases and J 3 bases; bases outside gene matches: 2. Germline CDR1 SGHVS, CDR2 FQNEAQ. The CDR3 consists of 14 residues. CDR3 protein: CASSSGTSGYEQYF. The CDR3 nucleotides read TGTGCCAGCAGCTCCGGGACTAGCGGCTACGAGCAGTACTTC.